One sample yielded the 29 T cell receptor beta chains listed below, sequenced in a study of cytomegalovirus exposure and HLA in healthy donors. The PCR had 60 Vbeta and 13 Jbeta primers. Sequencing was performed with immunoSEQ multiplex PCR; in TCRdb, only in-frame clones are kept and a portion is missing. The sample holds some 45,000 clones, about 73% seen once. Sequencing used PBMCs. These receptors came from a woman in her 30s in good health and CMV-seronegative.

The J gene is TRBJ1-6, the V gene TRBV30, with 7 bases identical to TRBD1. Germline CDR1 GTSNPN, CDR2 SVGIG (reference sequence). The CDR3 covers 13 residues. J was trimmed by 7 bases and V by 4 bases; bases with no gene match: 4. CDR3 in amino acids: CAWTGQFNSPLHF. The DNA for the CDR3 is TGTGCCTGGACGGGACAGTTCAATTCACCCCTCCACTTT.

This chain joins TRBV5-4 and TRBJ2-1, with TRBD1 matching 8 bases. This CDR3 has 13 residues. Germline loops: CDR1 SGHNT, CDR2 YYREEE (reference sequence). V lost 1 base, J lost 7 bases, and 1 base stayed unmatched. The CDR3 DNA reads TGTGCCAGCAGCTTGCAGGGGGCAAATGAGCAGTTCTTC. This sequence encodes CASSLQGANEQFF.

The gene calls are TRBV28 and TRBJ2-1, with D possibly matching TRBD1 (5 bases). Germline lookup yields CDR1 MDHEN and CDR2 SYDVKM. V lost 1 base to trimming and J lost 0 bases, with 10 bases between them. This CDR3 has 16 amino acids. The CDR3 protein is CASSLFSDSSYNEQFF. DNA of the CDR3: TGTGCCAGCAGTTTATTCTCTGACAGCTCCTACAATGAGCAGTTCTTC.

This clone has a handful of counts. The V gene is TRBV19, the J gene TRBJ2-1; D is unresolved. This CDR3 comprises 15 residues. Per the germline V gene, CDR1 is LNHDA and CDR2 is SQIVND (reference sequence). The V end lost 6 bases, the J end lost 0 bases, and 12 bases lay between the germline ends. CDR3 DNA sequence: TGTGCCAGTAGCCTCGAAGTTAGCTCCTACAATGAGCAGTTCTTC. Translating it yields CASSLEVSSYNEQFF.

The V gene is TRBV30, the J gene TRBJ2-1; 8 positions match TRBD2. Per the germline V gene, CDR1 is GTSNPN and CDR2 is SVGIG (reference sequence). V shed 0 bases, J shed 8 bases, and the junction held 9 bases outside the gene matches. The CDR3 loop spans 15 amino acids. CDR3 coding DNA: TGTGCCTGGAGTGTTGGTAGCGGGGTGTTGGATGAGCAGTTCTTC. This sequence encodes CAWSVGSGVLDEQFF.

V and J are TRBV7-6 and TRBJ2-1; 8 bases map to TRBD2. V shed 5 bases, J shed 2 bases, and the junction held 8 bases outside the gene matches. This CDR3 has 16 residues. Looked up from germline, CDR1 is SGHVS and CDR2 is FNYEAQ. This CDR3 reads CASSPLAGSAYNEQFF. The CDR3 coding sequence is TGTGCCAGCAGCCCGTTAGCGGGATCGGCCTACAATGAGCAGTTCTTC.

The J gene is TRBJ2-5, the V gene TRBV5-4; D unclear. CDR1 SGHNT and CDR2 YYREEE come from the germline V gene (reference sequence). The V gene lost 2 bases and the J gene lost 3 bases, with 11 bases spanning the gap. This CDR3 contains 14 residues. CDR3 amino acids: CASSFYSSKETQYF. As DNA, the CDR3 is TGTGCCAGCAGCTTCTACTCCTCTAAAGAGACCCAGTACTTC.

The J gene is TRBJ2-2, the V gene TRBV2; D remains unclear. The CDR3 extends over 14 amino acids. Deletions cut 4 bases from V and 4 bases from J, with 10 bases between. In germline, CDR1 is SNHLY, CDR2 FYNNEI. For the CDR3, the DNA is TGTGCCAGCAGTGTAGTCCCCGGCACCGGGGAGCTGTTTTTT. Protein: CASSVVPGTGELFF.

The rearrangement joins TRBV5-6 to TRBJ2-3; TRBD2 matches 10 bases. CDR3 size: 19 residues. CDR1 SGHDT and CDR2 YYEEEE come from the germline V gene. V trimming: 2 bases; J trimming: 1 base; junction bases outside the gene matches: 13. The CDR3 nucleotides are TGTGCCAGCAGCTTAACCCATACCTGGACTAGCGGCCGCACAGATACGCAGTATTTT. Protein product: CASSLTHTWTSGRTDTQYF.

This chain connects TRBV7-6 to TRBJ2-2; 7 positions agree with TRBD2. CDR3 length equals 15 residues. The trim removed 5 bases at V and 2 bases at J, leaving 5 bases unmatched. Germline values: CDR1 SGHVS, CDR2 FNYEAQ. CDR3 nucleotides: TGTGCCAGCAGCCGCGGGAGCCGCAACACCGGGGAGCTGTTTTTT. Translating gives CASSRGSRNTGELFF.

The chain is built from TRBV15 and TRBJ1-3, with a possible D match to TRBD1 (5 bases). V dropped 3 bases and J dropped 4 bases, with 13 bases sitting between them. CDR1 and CDR2 from the germline V gene are LNHNV and YYDKDF (reference sequence). The CDR3 runs to 15 residues. CDR3 sequence reads: CATSRGPAQGNTIYF. The CDR3 nucleotides are TGTGCCACCAGCAGGGGGCCGGCCCAGGGAAACACCATATATTTT.

CDR3 sequence: CASSYGLANEQFF. The CDR3 nucleotides are TGTGCCAGCAGTTACGGACTAGCGAATGAGCAGTTCTTC. The chain joins TRBV6-5 to TRBJ2-1; 9 bases are a match to TRBD2. V shed 2 bases, J shed 7 bases, and the junction held 0 bases outside the gene matches. The length of the CDR3 is 13 residues. Germline V gene lookup returns CDR1 MNHEY and CDR2 SVGAGI.

The V gene is TRBV10-3, the J gene TRBJ2-3; D gene ambiguous. Germline V lookup: CDR1 ENHRY, CDR2 SYGVKD. The CDR3 is 11 amino acids. Between the trimmed V and J ends, which lost 6 bases and 6 bases, there was a span of 7 bases. CDR3 bases: TGTGCCATCAGGGCCGGGGATACGCAGTATTTT. This encodes CAIRAGDTQYF.

This clone was found a few times. The chain employs TRBV4-1 and TRBJ1-4; maybe TRBD1 (5 bases). This CDR3 has 16 residues. Deletions cut 0 bases from V and 1 base from J, with 9 bases between. The germline CDR1 and CDR2 sequences are MGHRA and YSYEKL. CDR3: CASSQDPGGTNEKLFF. The CDR3 DNA reads as TGCGCCAGCAGCCAAGACCCCGGGGGAACTAATGAAAAACTGTTTTTT.

The V call is TRBV11-2, the J call TRBJ2-7, with 8 bases lining up with TRBD1. Germline CDR1 is SGHAT and CDR2 is FQNNGV. The CDR3 consists of 14 residues. J lost 2 bases, V lost 6 bases, and 6 bases had no gene match. The DNA of the CDR3 is TGTGCCAGCAGTCAGGGGGCAGGAACCTACGAGCAGTACTTC. Its protein is CASSQGAGTYEQYF. Drawing the rest from reference TRBV11-2 and TRBJ2-7, the complete variable domain is EAGVAQSPRYKIIEKRQSVAFWCNPISGHATLYWYQQILGQGPKLLIQFQNNGVVDDSQLPKDRFSAERLKGVDSTLKIQPAKLEDSAVYLCASSQGAGTYEQYFGPGTRLTVT.

The chain recombines TRBV7-9 with TRBJ2-5; TRBD2 might be the D (6 bases). The germline V gene encodes CDR1 SEHNR and CDR2 FQNEAQ (reference sequence). The CDR3 covers 15 residues. The V end lost 5 bases, the J end lost 4 bases, and 17 bases lay between the germline ends. The CDR3 DNA follows: TGTGCCAGCAGCCAGGGACTCAAGGAAGTAGAGACCCAGTACTTC. Translation: CASSQGLKEVETQYF.

The chain employs TRBV7-9 and TRBJ2-1, with TRBD1 as a possible D gene (6 bases). Trimming took 1 base from V and 7 from J, leaving 11 bases between them. Germline values: CDR1 SEHNR, CDR2 FQNEAQ (reference sequence). CDR3 length: 14 residues. The CDR3: CASSLGRQGNEQFF. The CDR3 DNA is TGTGCCAGCAGCTTAGGTCGCCAGGGGAATGAGCAGTTCTTC.

This chain joins TRBV5-8 and TRBJ2-3; the D gene is possibly TRBD2 (5 bases). CDR3 length: 16 residues. V was cut by 2 bases and J by 2 bases, with 15 bases left in between. Germline loops: CDR1 SGHTS, CDR2 YDEGEE. The CDR3 DNA is TGTGCCAGCAGCTTTGGTTTAACGGGATACACAGATACGCAGTATTTT. Its protein is CASSFGLTGYTDTQYF.

The chain joins TRBV19 to TRBJ1-1; perhaps TRBD1 as D (6 bases). This CDR3 comprises 13 residues. The V gene's germline CDR1 is LNHDA and CDR2 SQIVND (reference sequence). Trimming cost V 3 bases and J 6 bases, with 11 bases left between them. This chain's CDR3 is CASSILEGAEAFF. As DNA, the CDR3 is TGTGCCAGTAGTATTTTAGAGGGGGCTGAAGCTTTCTTT.

The chain links TRBV11-2 to TRBJ1-3; the D gene is possibly TRBD1 (5 bases). Germline CDR1 is SGHAT and CDR2 is FQNNGV. Trimming cost V 5 bases and J 7 bases, with 12 bases left between them. CDR3 length equals 13 residues. CDR3 residues: CASSLSRANTIYF. DNA for the CDR3: TGTGCCAGCAGCCTAAGCAGGGCGAACACCATATATTTT. The variable domain in full, with the rest retrieved from reference TRBV11-2 and TRBJ1-3, is EAGVAQSPRYKIIEKRQSVAFWCNPISGHATLYWYQQILGQGPKLLIQFQNNGVVDDSQLPKDRFSAERLKGVDSTLKIQPAKLEDSAVYLCASSLSRANTIYFGEGSWLTVV.

The chain combines TRBV30 with TRBJ1-5; a weak D match, TRBD1 (5 bases). The germline V and J ends were trimmed by 3 bases and 4 bases, with 22 bases remaining between them. The CDR3 contains 17 residues. The germline CDR1 and CDR2 sequences are GTSNPN and SVGIG (reference sequence). The CDR3 here is CAWSPIEWGVGNQPQHF. The CDR3 nucleotides read TGTGCCTGGAGCCCCATAGAGTGGGGCGTGGGAAATCAGCCCCAGCATTTT.

The chain combines TRBV19 with TRBJ1-2; no clear D gene. Trimming cost V 7 bases and J 4 bases, with 16 bases left between them. Germline V gene data show CDR1 as LNHDA and CDR2 as SQIVND (reference sequence). The CDR3 length is 14 residues. Here the CDR3 DNA reads TGTGCCAGTAAGTCCATCTCGGCGGCCTATGGCTACACCTTC. Translated: CASKSISAAYGYTF. The full variable domain, in which reference TRBV19 and TRBJ1-2 provide the parts outside the CDR3, is DGGITQSPKYLFRKEGQNVTLSCEQNLNHDAMYWYRQDPGQGLRLIYYSQIVNDFQKGDIAEGYSVSREKKESFPLTVTSAQKNPTAFYLCASKSISAAYGYTFGSGTRLTVV.

J is TRBJ1-1 and V is TRBV5-6, with 8 bases identical to TRBD1. This CDR3 has 15 amino acids. Looked up from germline, CDR1 is SGHDT and CDR2 is YYEEEE. V was clipped by 0 bases and J by 11 bases; unmatched bases: 12. Here the CDR3 reads CASSLGAGQGSGAFF. DNA for the CDR3: TGTGCCAGCAGCTTGGGCGCTGGACAGGGATCGGGCGCTTTCTTT.

The rearrangement links TRBV7-8 to TRBJ2-1, with D tentatively TRBD2 (5 bases). This CDR3 has 14 residues. The V gene's germline CDR1 is SGHVS and CDR2 FQNEAQ. Trimming took off 1 base at V and 8 bases at J, with 12 bases between the two ends. CDR3 sequence reads: CASSLERRTDEQFF. The CDR3, as DNA: TGTGCCAGCAGCTTAGAACGGAGGACCGATGAGCAGTTCTTC.

In this sample, this clone turned up a few times. CDR3 loop: CASSMSGDPYNEQFF. The CDR3, as DNA: TGTGCCAGCAGCATGAGCGGAGACCCCTACAATGAGCAGTTCTTC. This chain links TRBV7-3 with TRBJ2-1; D is possibly TRBD2 (5 bases). CDR1 and CDR2 from the germline V gene are SGHTA and FQGTGA. CDR3 length: 15 amino acids. Trimming pared 5 bases from V and 2 bases from J, leaving 13 bases between.

V gene TRBV7-8 combines with J gene TRBJ2-1, with D possibly TRBD1 on 5 matching bases. Germline V gene sequence: CDR1 SGHVS, CDR2 FQNEAQ. Trimming shortened V by 4 bases and J by 7 bases, and 14 bases separated the two germline ends. This CDR3 is 14 amino acids long. CDR3 DNA: TGTGCCAGCAGCTCTTTCAAGGGGTTGAATGAGCAGTTCTTC. It codes for CASSSFKGLNEQFF.

This chain connects TRBV4-1 to TRBJ2-7; D ambiguous. V lost 0 bases, J lost 4 bases, and 7 bases lay in between. CDR3 length: 13 amino acids. The germline V gene encodes CDR1 MGHRA and CDR2 YSYEKL. CDR3 amino acids: CASSQERRYEQYF. CDR3 nucleotide sequence: TGCGCCAGCAGCCAAGAGCGTAGATACGAGCAGTACTTC.

The chain is built from TRBV6-1 and TRBJ2-7; D is unclear. The CDR3 totals 15 residues. Trimming pared 2 bases from V and 2 bases from J, leaving 13 bases between. The germline V gene encodes CDR1 MNHNS and CDR2 SASEGT. DNA for the CDR3: TGTGCCAGCAGTGAATTAGGAGAAGTCACCTACGAGCAGTACTTC. Protein sequence: CASSELGEVTYEQYF.

The chain recombines TRBV30 with TRBJ1-1; maybe TRBD1 (5 bases). Trimming stripped 3 bases from V and 1 base from J, with 9 bases between. Germline CDR1 reads GTSNPN; CDR2 reads SVGIG (reference sequence). The CDR3 extends over 13 amino acids. The chain's CDR3 is CAWSRDSNTEAFF. In nucleotides, the CDR3 is TGTGCCTGGAGCAGGGATTCGAACACTGAAGCTTTCTTT. The variable domain in full, completed from reference TRBV30 and TRBJ1-1, reads SQTIHQWPATLVQPVGSPLSLECTVEGTSNPNLYWYRQAAGRGLQLLFYSVGIGQISSEVPQNLSASRPQDRQFILSSKKLLLSDSGFYLCAWSRDSNTEAFFGQGTRLTVV.